The subject of this entry is one TCR beta chain. This sample is drawn from a study of blood T cell repertoires in COVID-19. Produced via immunoSEQ multiplex PCR; TCRdb's table is partial and in-frame only. This sample has around 240,000 clones, with approximately 90% found just once. V was cut by 6 bases and J by 0 bases, with 12 bases left in between. Germline lookup yields CDR1 MNHEY and CDR2 SVGAGI. This CDR3 is built from 15 residues. Ages ranged from 18 to 89 years, with residence in fewer than 25 US areas. Participant reports of clinical history set cohort assignment. The chain has TRBV6-5 and TRBJ1-3; no definite D call. This TCR was recovered from a man in his fifties or sixties who had been exposed to COVID-19. Sequenced: PBMCs or T cells enriched from blood (not recorded which). As DNA, the CDR3 is TGTGCCAGCAGGTTGCACGTAGACTCTGGAAACACCATATATTTT. Translating it yields CASRLHVDSGNTIYF.